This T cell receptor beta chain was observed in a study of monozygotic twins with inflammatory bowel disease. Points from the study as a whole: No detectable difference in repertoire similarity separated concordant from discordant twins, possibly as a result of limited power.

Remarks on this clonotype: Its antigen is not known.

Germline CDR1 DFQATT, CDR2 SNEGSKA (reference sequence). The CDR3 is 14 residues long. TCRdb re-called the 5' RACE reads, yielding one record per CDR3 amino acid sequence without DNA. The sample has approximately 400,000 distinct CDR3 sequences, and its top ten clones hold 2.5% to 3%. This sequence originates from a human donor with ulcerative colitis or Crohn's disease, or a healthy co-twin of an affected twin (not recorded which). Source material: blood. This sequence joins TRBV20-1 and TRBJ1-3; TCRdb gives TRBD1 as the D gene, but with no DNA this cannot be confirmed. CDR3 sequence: CSASNRGSGNTIYF.